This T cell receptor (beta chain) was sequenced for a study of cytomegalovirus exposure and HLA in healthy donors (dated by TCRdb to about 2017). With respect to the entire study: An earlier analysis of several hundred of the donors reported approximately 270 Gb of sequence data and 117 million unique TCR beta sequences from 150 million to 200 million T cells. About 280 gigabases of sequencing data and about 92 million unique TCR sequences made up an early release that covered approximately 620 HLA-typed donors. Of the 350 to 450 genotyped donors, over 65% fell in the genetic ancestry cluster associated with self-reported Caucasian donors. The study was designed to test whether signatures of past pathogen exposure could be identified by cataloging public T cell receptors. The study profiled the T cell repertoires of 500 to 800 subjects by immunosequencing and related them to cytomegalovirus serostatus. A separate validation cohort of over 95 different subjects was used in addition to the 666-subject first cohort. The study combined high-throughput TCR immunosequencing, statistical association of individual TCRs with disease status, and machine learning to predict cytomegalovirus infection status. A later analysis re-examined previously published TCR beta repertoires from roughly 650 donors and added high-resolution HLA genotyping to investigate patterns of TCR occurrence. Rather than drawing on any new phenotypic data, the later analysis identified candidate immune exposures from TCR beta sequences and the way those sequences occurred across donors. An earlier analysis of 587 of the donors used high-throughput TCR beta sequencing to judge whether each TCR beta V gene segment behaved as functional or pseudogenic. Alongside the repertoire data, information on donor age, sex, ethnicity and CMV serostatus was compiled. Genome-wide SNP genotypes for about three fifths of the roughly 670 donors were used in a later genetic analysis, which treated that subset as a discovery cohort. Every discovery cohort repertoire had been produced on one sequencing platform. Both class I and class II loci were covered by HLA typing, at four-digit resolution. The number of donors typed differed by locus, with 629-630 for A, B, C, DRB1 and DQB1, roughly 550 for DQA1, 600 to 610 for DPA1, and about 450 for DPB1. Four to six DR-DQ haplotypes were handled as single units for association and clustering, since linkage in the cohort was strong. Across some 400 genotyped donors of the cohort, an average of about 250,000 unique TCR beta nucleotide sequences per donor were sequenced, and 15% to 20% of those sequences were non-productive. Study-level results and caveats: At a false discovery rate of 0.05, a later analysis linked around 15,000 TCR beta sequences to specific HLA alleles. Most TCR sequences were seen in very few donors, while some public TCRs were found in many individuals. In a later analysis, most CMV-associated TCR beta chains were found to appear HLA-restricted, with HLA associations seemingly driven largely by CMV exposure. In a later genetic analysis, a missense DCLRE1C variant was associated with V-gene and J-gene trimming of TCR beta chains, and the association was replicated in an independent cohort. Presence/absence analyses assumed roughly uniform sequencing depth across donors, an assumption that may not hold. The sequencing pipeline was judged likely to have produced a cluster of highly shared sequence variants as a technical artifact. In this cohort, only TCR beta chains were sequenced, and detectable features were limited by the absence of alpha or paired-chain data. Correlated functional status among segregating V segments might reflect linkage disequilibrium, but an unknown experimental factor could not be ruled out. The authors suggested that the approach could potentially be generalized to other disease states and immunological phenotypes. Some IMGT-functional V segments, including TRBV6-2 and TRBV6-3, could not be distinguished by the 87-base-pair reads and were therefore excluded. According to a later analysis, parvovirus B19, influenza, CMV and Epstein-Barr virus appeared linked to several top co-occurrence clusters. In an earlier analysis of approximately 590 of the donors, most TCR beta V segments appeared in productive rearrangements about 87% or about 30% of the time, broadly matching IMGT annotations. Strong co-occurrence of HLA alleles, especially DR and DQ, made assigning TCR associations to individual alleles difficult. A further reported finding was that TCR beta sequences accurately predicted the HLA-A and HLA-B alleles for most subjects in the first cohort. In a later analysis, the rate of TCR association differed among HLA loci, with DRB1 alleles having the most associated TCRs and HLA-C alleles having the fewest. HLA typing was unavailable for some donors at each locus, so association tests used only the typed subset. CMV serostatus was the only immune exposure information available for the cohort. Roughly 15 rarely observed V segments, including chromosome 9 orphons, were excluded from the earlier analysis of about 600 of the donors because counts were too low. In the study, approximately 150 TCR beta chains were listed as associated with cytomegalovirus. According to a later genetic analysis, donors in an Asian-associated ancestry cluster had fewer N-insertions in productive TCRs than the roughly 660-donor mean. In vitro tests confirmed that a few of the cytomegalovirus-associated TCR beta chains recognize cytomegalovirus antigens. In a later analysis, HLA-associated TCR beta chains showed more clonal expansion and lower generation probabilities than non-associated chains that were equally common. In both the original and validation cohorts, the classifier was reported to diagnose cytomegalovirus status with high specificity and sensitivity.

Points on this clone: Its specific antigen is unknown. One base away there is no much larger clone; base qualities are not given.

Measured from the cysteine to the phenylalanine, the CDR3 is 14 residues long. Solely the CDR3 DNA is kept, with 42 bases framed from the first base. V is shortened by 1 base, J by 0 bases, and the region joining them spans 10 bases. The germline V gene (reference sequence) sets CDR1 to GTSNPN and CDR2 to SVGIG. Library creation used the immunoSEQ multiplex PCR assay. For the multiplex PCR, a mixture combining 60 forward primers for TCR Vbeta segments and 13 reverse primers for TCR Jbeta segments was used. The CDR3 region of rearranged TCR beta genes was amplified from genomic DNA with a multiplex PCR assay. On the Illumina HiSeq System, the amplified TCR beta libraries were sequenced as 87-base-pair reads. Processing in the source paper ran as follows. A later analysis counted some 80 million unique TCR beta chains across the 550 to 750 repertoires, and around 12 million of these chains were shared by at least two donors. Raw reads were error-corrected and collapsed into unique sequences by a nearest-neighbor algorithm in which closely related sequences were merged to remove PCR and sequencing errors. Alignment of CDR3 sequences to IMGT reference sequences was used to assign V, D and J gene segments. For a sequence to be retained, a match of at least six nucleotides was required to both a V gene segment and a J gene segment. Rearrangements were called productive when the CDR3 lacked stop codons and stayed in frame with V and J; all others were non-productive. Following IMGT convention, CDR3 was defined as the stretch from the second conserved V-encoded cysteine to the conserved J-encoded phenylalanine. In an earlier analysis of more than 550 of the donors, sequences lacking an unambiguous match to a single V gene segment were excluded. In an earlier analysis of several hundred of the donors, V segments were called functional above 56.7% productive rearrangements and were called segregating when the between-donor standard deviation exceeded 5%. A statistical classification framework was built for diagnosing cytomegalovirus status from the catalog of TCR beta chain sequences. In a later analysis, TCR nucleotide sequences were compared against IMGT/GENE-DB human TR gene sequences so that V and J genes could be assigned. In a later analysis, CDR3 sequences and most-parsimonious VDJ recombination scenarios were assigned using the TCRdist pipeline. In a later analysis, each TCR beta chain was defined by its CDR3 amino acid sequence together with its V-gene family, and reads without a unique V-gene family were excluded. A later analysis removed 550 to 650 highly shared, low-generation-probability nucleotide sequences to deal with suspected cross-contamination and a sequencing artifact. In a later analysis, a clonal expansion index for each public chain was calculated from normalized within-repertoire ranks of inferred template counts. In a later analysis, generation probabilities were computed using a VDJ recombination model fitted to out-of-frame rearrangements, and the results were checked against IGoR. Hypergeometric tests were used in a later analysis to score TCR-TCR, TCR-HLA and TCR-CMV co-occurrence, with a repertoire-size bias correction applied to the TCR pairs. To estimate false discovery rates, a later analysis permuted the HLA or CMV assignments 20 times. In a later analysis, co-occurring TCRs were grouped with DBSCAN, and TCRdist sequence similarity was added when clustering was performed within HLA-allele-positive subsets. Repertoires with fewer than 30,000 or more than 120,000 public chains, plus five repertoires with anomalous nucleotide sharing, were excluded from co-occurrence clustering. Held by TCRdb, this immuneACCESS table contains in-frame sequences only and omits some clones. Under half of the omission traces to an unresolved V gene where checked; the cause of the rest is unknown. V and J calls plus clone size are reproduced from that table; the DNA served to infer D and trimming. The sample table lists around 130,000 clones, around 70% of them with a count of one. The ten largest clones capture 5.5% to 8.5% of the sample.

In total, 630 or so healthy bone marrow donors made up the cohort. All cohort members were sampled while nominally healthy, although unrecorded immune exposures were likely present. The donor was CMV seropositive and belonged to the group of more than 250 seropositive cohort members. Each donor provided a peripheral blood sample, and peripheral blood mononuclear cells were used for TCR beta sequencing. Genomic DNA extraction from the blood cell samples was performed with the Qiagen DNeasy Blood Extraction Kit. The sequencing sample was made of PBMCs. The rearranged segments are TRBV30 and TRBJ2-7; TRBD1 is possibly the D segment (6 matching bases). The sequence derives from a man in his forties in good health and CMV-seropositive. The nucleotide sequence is TGTGCCTGGAGTGGGTGGGGGCTCTCCTACGAGCAGTACTTC. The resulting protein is CAWSGWGLSYEQYF.